Presented here are 30 T cell receptor beta chains from one specimen sequenced in a study of blood T cell repertoires in COVID-19. Measured with immunoSEQ multiplex PCR; TCRdb has only the in-frame clones, and not every one. In the table there are about 150,000 clones, around four fifths of which are singletons. Sequencing was done on a sample of peripheral blood. Receptor source: a man aged 55 to 70 who had recovered from COVID-19.

The chain uses TRBV30 and TRBJ2-2, with no clear D. The V end was cut by 3 bases, the J end by 2 bases, with 7 bases between. The CDR3 is 13 residues long. Germline V gene sequence: CDR1 GTSNPN, CDR2 SVGIG (reference sequence). DNA for the CDR3: TGTGCCTGGAGACCAGGAAACACCGGGGAGCTGTTTTTT. Its protein is CAWRPGNTGELFF.

The J gene is TRBJ2-1, the V gene TRBV11-2, with a possible D match to TRBD1 (6 bases). Germline V gene lookup returns CDR1 SGHAT and CDR2 FQNNGV. V shed 6 bases and J shed 4 bases, with 16 bases lying between them. CDR3 size: 15 residues. The CDR3 protein is CASSIDTGTYNEQFF. The CDR3 DNA reads as TGTGCCAGCAGTATAGATACAGGGACATACAATGAGCAGTTCTTC.

This clone was counted ten times or more. This chain's CDR3 is CASSYPRTGLTDTQYF. CDR3 DNA sequence: TGTGCCAGCAGTTACCCGAGGACAGGGCTCACAGATACGCAGTATTTT. The chain couples TRBV6-2 or TRBV6-3 to TRBJ2-3; TRBD1 matches 8 bases. J gave up 2 bases and V 2 bases, and 6 bases lay outside the gene matches. CDR1 is MNHEY, CDR2 SVGEGT, per germline. The CDR3 extends over 16 amino acids.

V and J are TRBV18 and TRBJ2-7, with 14 bases fitting TRBD2. The germline gives CDR1 KGHSH, CDR2 LQKENI. V trimming: 4 bases; J trimming: 6 bases; junction bases outside the gene matches: 11. The CDR3 contains 17 residues. The CDR3 DNA is TGTGCCAGCTCACAAAAGCCTCCGGGACTAGCGGGAGTCGAGCAGTACTTC. Its translation: CASSQKPPGLAGVEQYF.

This clone was observed a few times. CDR3 DNA sequence: TGTGCCAGCAGTGACTCAGAGTCCTCCGGGACAGGGGCTTTTTCAGGCGAGCAGTACTTC. It specifies CASSDSESSGTGAFSGEQYF. The rearrangement links TRBV6-4 to TRBJ2-7, with TRBD1 matching 10 bases. Germline V gene data show CDR1 as MRHNA and CDR2 as SNTAGT. The trim removed 0 bases at V and 6 bases at J, leaving 20 bases unmatched. The CDR3 is 20 amino acids.

The rearrangement links TRBV2 to TRBJ2-5, with 9 nucleotides matching TRBD2. The CDR3 length is 14 residues. J was trimmed by 5 bases and V by 7 bases; bases with no gene match: 8. Germline values: CDR1 SNHLY, CDR2 FYNNEI. The CDR3 loop is CASNPAGGWETQYF. CDR3 DNA: TGTGCCAGCAACCCTGCGGGGGGGTGGGAGACCCAGTACTTC. The full variable domain, completed using reference TRBV2 and TRBJ2-5, is EPEVTQTPSHQVTQMGQEVILRCVPISNHLYFYWYRQILGQKVEFLVSFYNNEISEKSEIFDDQFSVERPDGSNFTLKIRSTKLEDSAMYFCASNPAGGWETQYFGPGTRLLVL.

The rearrangement links TRBV12-3 or TRBV12-4 to TRBJ1-5, with D perhaps matching TRBD1 (6 bases). This CDR3 is built from 13 residues. V lost 6 bases to trimming and J lost 7 bases, with 13 bases between them. CDR3 protein: CASRLRGRQPQHF. Written as DNA, the CDR3 is TGTGCCAGCAGGCTCAGGGGACGCCAGCCCCAGCATTTT.

V usage is TRBV7-2 and J usage is TRBJ2-6; 8 bases align to TRBD2. The CDR3 contains 17 residues. Germline V gene sequence: CDR1 SGHTA, CDR2 FQGNSA. V trimming: 3 bases; J trimming: 0 bases; junction bases outside the gene matches: 4. DNA of the CDR3: TGTGCCAGCAGCTTGGCGGGGGGTAGCTCTGGGGCCAACGTCCTGACTTTC. Translated, it gives CASSLAGGSSGANVLTF. The whole variable domain, filled in from reference TRBV7-2 and TRBJ2-6, reads GAGVSQSPSNKVTEKGKDVELRCDPISGHTALYWYRQSLGQGLEFLIYFQGNSAPDKSGLPSDRFSAERTGGSVSTLTIQRTQQEDSAVYLCASSLAGGSSGANVLTFGAGSRLTVL.

CDR3 amino acids: CASSYEGQGGEKLFF. CDR3 in DNA: TGTGCCAGCAGTTACGAGGGACAGGGAGGTGAAAAACTGTTTTTT. This chain joins TRBV6-5 and TRBJ1-4; TRBD1 matches 9 bases. This CDR3 is 15 amino acids long. Germline CDR1 MNHEY, CDR2 SVGAGI. The V and J ends lost 2 bases and 7 bases, in that order; junction bases with no gene match: 5.

Points on this clone: Within the sample, other DNA sequences also encode this same CDR3. This chain links TRBV19 with TRBJ2-6; D is unclear. V was clipped by 5 bases and J by 0 bases, with 5 bases between them. Germline V gene sequence: CDR1 LNHDA, CDR2 SQIVND (reference sequence). The CDR3 covers 14 residues. The CDR3 sequence: CASSGSSGANVLTF. The CDR3 DNA reads TGTGCCAGTAGTGGCAGCTCTGGGGCCAACGTCCTGACTTTC.

The chain couples TRBV5-4 to TRBJ1-4, with D possibly being TRBD1 (5 bases). V lost 3 bases and J lost 7, with 10 bases in between. This CDR3 is 13 amino acids long. From germline, CDR1 is SGHNT and CDR2 YYREEE (reference sequence). The CDR3 protein is CASSSGYSEKLFF. CDR3 sequence (DNA): TGTGCCAGCAGCTCAGGGTATAGTGAAAAACTGTTTTTT.

This clone was counted only a few times. This sequence joins TRBV30 and TRBJ2-2; perhaps TRBD2 as D (6 bases). Trimming stripped 1 base from V and 2 bases from J, with 11 bases between. CDR1 and CDR2 from the germline V gene are GTSNPN and SVGIG (reference sequence). This CDR3 is 15 amino acids long. CDR3 sequence reads: CAWSAGSGNTGELFF. CDR3 DNA sequence: TGTGCCTGGAGTGCTGGTAGCGGCAACACCGGGGAGCTGTTTTTT.

The genes are TRBV11-3 and TRBJ1-1; weak D call: TRBD1 (6 bases). The V and J ends lost 5 bases and 1 base respectively, with 11 bases between them. This CDR3 region has 14 residues. Germline CDR1 SGHNT, CDR2 YENEEA. CDR3 sequence (DNA): TGTGCCAGCAGCGCCGAGACAGGGAACACTGAAGCTTTCTTT. As protein: CASSAETGNTEAFF. Filled out from reference TRBV11-3 and TRBJ1-1, the complete variable domain reads EAGVVQSPRYKIIEKKQPVAFWCNPISGHNTLYWYLQNLGQGPELLIRYENEEAVDDSQLPKDRFSAERLKGVDSTLKIQPAELGDSAVYLCASSAETGNTEAFFGQGTRLTVV.

The rearrangement joins TRBV7-2 to TRBJ1-3; TRBD1 aligns across 10 bases. Per the germline V gene, CDR1 is SGHTA and CDR2 is FQGNSA. The CDR3 has 14 residues. Unmatched junction bases numbered 2, after V lost 6 bases and J lost 3 bases. The CDR3 reads CASRTGGFGNTIYF. The CDR3 nucleotides are TGTGCCAGCAGGACAGGGGGCTTTGGAAACACCATATATTTT.

V gene TRBV3-1 (or the pseudogene TRBV3-2) combines with J gene TRBJ2-1; D might be TRBD2 (6 bases). The length of the CDR3 is 15 residues. Trimming removed 4 bases from V and 5 bases from J, with 15 bases in between. Per the germline V gene, CDR1 is LGHDT and CDR2 is YNNKEL (reference sequence). The CDR3 sequence: CASSLSGLHNNEQFF. In DNA, the CDR3 is TGTGCCAGCAGCCTAAGCGGACTACATAACAATGAGCAGTTCTTC.

The chain joins TRBV7-2 to TRBJ2-2; tentative D call: TRBD1 (5 bases). Germline lookup yields CDR1 SGHTA and CDR2 FQGNSA. The CDR3 runs 16 residues. Trimming took off 1 base at V and 5 bases at J, with 14 bases between the two ends. The CDR3 is CASSLVQVKGTGELFF. CDR3 coding DNA: TGTGCCAGCAGCTTAGTACAGGTCAAGGGGACCGGGGAGCTGTTTTTT.

This clone was seen more than once but under ten times. The rearrangement joins TRBV7-3 to TRBJ2-5, with D tentatively TRBD1 (5 bases). The germline V gene encodes CDR1 SGHTA and CDR2 FQGTGA. The V end lost 2 bases, the J end lost 5 bases, and 15 bases lay between the germline ends. CDR3 length equals 15 residues. In DNA form, the CDR3 reads TGTGCCAGCAGCTTACTTCCAGGGCCGCAGGAGACCCAGTACTTC. As protein: CASSLLPGPQETQYF.

The rearrangement links TRBV19 to TRBJ2-1; 7 nucleotides align to TRBD2. V lost 5 bases and J lost 6; bases outside the gene matches: 13. This CDR3 is 16 amino acids long. The germline V gene encodes CDR1 LNHDA and CDR2 SQIVND (reference sequence). The CDR3 spells CASSGPFAGARNEQFF. The CDR3 nucleotides are TGTGCCAGTAGTGGGCCCTTCGCGGGAGCTCGCAATGAGCAGTTCTTC.

The chain employs TRBV27 and TRBJ1-3; D is possibly TRBD1 (5 bases). Germline assignment: CDR1 MNHEY and CDR2 SMNVEV (reference sequence). This CDR3 is 15 amino acids long. The V gene lost 5 bases and the J gene lost 0 bases, with 11 bases spanning the gap. CDR3 nucleotides: TGTGCCAGCAGTCCGGGGGGGTACTCTGGAAACACCATATATTTT. Protein sequence: CASSPGGYSGNTIYF.

This chain connects TRBV28 to TRBJ2-3; TRBD1 is a possible D gene (5 bases). The CDR3 contains 13 residues. Per germline, CDR1 MDHEN and CDR2 SYDVKM. V was pared by 2 bases and J by 8 bases, with 11 bases between. This CDR3 is CASSLTGPITQYF. The CDR3, as DNA: TGTGCCAGCAGTTTAACAGGTCCAATTACGCAGTATTTT.

J is TRBJ1-3 and V is TRBV2; unclear D gene. The CDR3 contains 13 residues. The V gene lost 6 bases and the J gene lost 4 bases, with 10 bases spanning the gap. Looked up from germline, CDR1 is SNHLY and CDR2 is FYNNEI. This CDR3 reads CASRLGGGNTIYF. CDR3 DNA sequence: TGTGCCAGCAGGCTCGGAGGAGGAAACACCATATATTTT.

This rearrangement joins TRBV5-6 to TRBJ1-6; D is uncertain. The CDR3 contains 13 residues. The ends were cut back, 4 bases at V and 8 bases at J, with 10 bases in the middle. Germline V CDR1 and CDR2: SGHDT, YYEEEE. CDR3 loop: CASSPDLDSPLHF. CDR3 nucleotides: TGTGCCAGCAGCCCTGACTTGGATTCACCCCTCCACTTT.

V gene TRBV6-4 combines with J gene TRBJ1-4, with no clear D. CDR3 length equals 17 residues. Trimming took 10 bases from V and 7 from J, leaving 28 bases between them. Germline CDR1 is MRHNA and CDR2 is SNTAGT. CDR3 coding DNA: TGTGCCATACCCACCTTACAAATCAGGTCCGAAAGTGAAAAACTGTTTTTT. This gives the protein CAIPTLQIRSESEKLFF.

A word on this clone: At one end the junction does not follow the germline gene, possibly because of a read error. This sequence joins TRBV5-4 and TRBJ1-4; TRBD1 agrees at 11 bases. The CDR3 sequence is 16 residues long. Per germline, CDR1 SGHNT and CDR2 YYREEE (reference sequence). CDR3 DNA: TGTGTCAGCAGCCGAGGGACAGGGGGGTCTAATGAAAAACTGTTTTTT. Encoded protein: CVSSRGTGGSNEKLFF.

The rearrangement uses TRBV7-9 and TRBJ1-2; D is unresolved. Trimming cost V 0 bases and J 0 bases, with 5 bases left between them. Per germline, CDR1 SEHNR and CDR2 FQNEAQ (reference sequence). CDR3 length: 14 amino acids. CDR3 in amino acids: CASSLATPNYGYTF. The CDR3, as DNA: TGTGCCAGCAGCTTAGCGACACCTAACTATGGCTACACCTTC.

The chain links TRBV7-2 to TRBJ1-2; a weak D match, TRBD1 (6 bases). Trimming removed 5 bases at V and 8 bases at J, with 18 bases between. CDR3 length: 14 amino acids. CDR1 and CDR2 (germline): SGHTA, FQGNSA. The CDR3 DNA is TGTGCCAGCAGCCAAGGCCCGGGGGGGCCAGGCTACACCTTC. This sequence encodes CASSQGPGGPGYTF.

The chain is built from TRBV24-1 and TRBJ2-2; TRBD2 might be the D (5 bases). Germline V gene lookup returns CDR1 KGHDR and CDR2 SFDVKD. The CDR3 loop spans 16 amino acids. V was trimmed by 5 bases and J by 3 bases, leaving 15 bases between them. The CDR3 protein is CATSALGGQDTGELFF. CDR3 bases: TGTGCCACCAGTGCCTTAGGAGGCCAAGACACCGGGGAGCTGTTTTTT.

This chain uses TRBV27 with TRBJ1-1; D not resolved. The CDR3 has 13 amino acids. CDR1 and CDR2 from the germline V gene are MNHEY and SMNVEV (reference sequence). Trimming left V 3 bases short and J 4 bases short, with 9 bases between. CDR3 amino acids: CASSFAWATEAFF. The CDR3 DNA sequence: TGTGCCAGCAGTTTCGCTTGGGCCACTGAAGCTTTCTTT.

The rearrangement joins TRBV7-8 to TRBJ2-5; D is ambiguous. CDR1 SGHVS and CDR2 FQNEAQ come from the germline V gene. Trimming removed 1 base at V and 1 base at J, with 19 bases between. The CDR3 spans 18 residues. The CDR3 protein is CASSLGEALRKIQETQYF. DNA for the CDR3: TGTGCCAGCAGCTTAGGAGAGGCGTTGCGCAAAATCCAAGAGACCCAGTACTTC.

The chain has TRBV27 and TRBJ2-2, with 15 bases fitting TRBD2. Trimming at V came to 6 bases and at J to 5 bases, leaving 7 bases not matched to a gene. The CDR3 length is 17 residues. Germline V CDR1 and CDR2: MNHEY, SMNVEV (reference sequence). The CDR3 nucleotides read TGTGCCAGCAGACTGGGACTAGCGGGAGGACGGACCGGGGAGCTGTTTTTT. As protein: CASRLGLAGGRTGELFF.